These T cell receptor beta chains were read from a single sample in a study of blood T cell repertoires in COVID-19. Generated by immunoSEQ multiplex PCR, the TCRdb table keeps only in-frame clones and is missing some. Of fewer than 250,000 clones listed, just under 90% are singletons. Sequencing was carried out using PBMCs or T cells enriched from blood (not recorded which). These receptor sequences come from a man over 45 who had been exposed to COVID-19. Each CDR3 is given with its conserved first and last residue. Clone size is given for some rows only: seen once, a few or many times, or a class if the clone is expanded.

abundance: NA; v_gene: TRBV2; CDR3aa: CASSDSYSPLHF
abundance: NA; v_gene: TRBV30; CDR3aa: CAWGAGGSYEQYF
abundance: once; v_gene: TRBV9; CDR3aa: CASSVGVEAAGNTIYF
abundance: NA; v_gene: TRBV7-2; CDR3aa: CASSFRDRGQETQYF
abundance: NA; v_gene: TRBV29-1; CDR3aa: CSVENDRTEAFF
abundance: NA; v_gene: TRBV28; CDR3aa: CASSLMTGVDGYTF
abundance: once; v_gene: TRBV5-5; CDR3aa: CASSFEGEKLFF
abundance: few; v_gene: TRBV5-1; CDR3aa: CASSAVGGDIYTGELFF
abundance: NA; v_gene: TRBV5-1; CDR3aa: CASSFLTGAQETQYF
abundance: NA; v_gene: TRBV4-1; CDR3aa: CASSRLGPGGRTGELFF
abundance: NA; v_gene: TRBV9; CDR3aa: CASSVGRTGGFPYNEQFF
abundance: NA; v_gene: TRBV6-1; CDR3aa: CASSELQNGYTF
abundance: NA; v_gene: TRBV30; CDR3aa: CAWEQGGQVEAFF
abundance: NA; v_gene: TRBV27; CDR3aa: CASSPTRGSLVETQYF
abundance: NA; v_gene: TRBV7-3; CDR3aa: CASRSPGLAGNTQYF
abundance: NA; v_gene: TRBV28; CDR3aa: CASLAGGYGYTF
abundance: NA; v_gene: TRBV5-1; CDR3aa: CASRDGTGLSYEQYF
abundance: NA; v_gene: TRBV7-9; CDR3aa: CASSRGLPAYEQYF
abundance: NA; v_gene: TRBV9; CDR3aa: CASSGLDRTEQFF
abundance: NA; v_gene: TRBV3-1/TRBV3-2; CDR3aa: CASSHLERGNTIYF
abundance: once; v_gene: TRBV18; CDR3aa: CASSHQGPGTDTQYF
abundance: NA; v_gene: TRBV9; CDR3aa: CASSFRGTTNEKLFF
abundance: once; v_gene: TRBV7-8; CDR3aa: CASSFGQGSLYGYTF
abundance: NA; v_gene: TRBV18; CDR3aa: CASSPDRTGQPQHF
abundance: NA; v_gene: TRBV6-2/TRBV6-3; CDR3aa: CASSLLALVGETQYF
abundance: NA; v_gene: TRBV5-4; CDR3aa: CASSARRQGGTEAFF
abundance: NA; v_gene: TRBV9; CDR3aa: CASSVTGYTEAFF
abundance: NA; v_gene: TRBV7-9; CDR3aa: CASSPDRVSEKLFF
abundance: once; v_gene: TRBV18; CDR3aa: CASSPPVGQGSSNEKLFF
abundance: NA; v_gene: TRBV9; CDR3aa: CASSVNPLSGNTIYF
abundance: NA; v_gene: TRBV29-1; CDR3aa: CSVEGGTPTDTQYF
abundance: NA; v_gene: TRBV3-1/TRBV3-2; CDR3aa: CASSRPMSNWRETQYF
abundance: NA; v_gene: TRBV4-2; CDR3aa: CASSQDPRERPSGANVLTF
abundance: NA; v_gene: TRBV18; CDR3aa: CASSPRVGGTQETQYF
abundance: NA; v_gene: TRBV21-1; CDR3aa: CASSKGHTNTGELFF
abundance: NA; v_gene: TRBV4-1; CDR3aa: CASSQEFGGLGGELFF
abundance: NA; v_gene: TRBV5-4; CDR3aa: CASSYRGESTEAFF
abundance: NA; v_gene: TRBV18; CDR3aa: CASSTNRGPQHF
abundance: NA; v_gene: TRBV5-1; CDR3aa: CASRRDQREQYF
abundance: NA; v_gene: TRBV10-3; CDR3aa: CAIKGTTGEKLFF
abundance: NA; v_gene: TRBV12-3/TRBV12-4; CDR3aa: CASSKTYSTEAFF
abundance: NA; v_gene: TRBV28; CDR3aa: CASSLGLAGSRYTGELFF
abundance: NA; v_gene: TRBV3-1/TRBV3-2; CDR3aa: CASSHQGGPYEQYF
abundance: NA; v_gene: TRBV6-5; CDR3aa: CASSSTGVHQETQYF
abundance: few; v_gene: TRBV28; CDR3aa: CASSPRQGPQHF
abundance: NA; v_gene: TRBV27; CDR3aa: CASRVKGGLAGELFF
abundance: NA; v_gene: TRBV15; CDR3aa: CATSLGTSGGLNNEQFF
abundance: NA; v_gene: TRBV11-2; CDR3aa: CASSPPGGSYNEQFF
abundance: NA; v_gene: TRBV28; CDR3aa: CASNGQGARETQYF
abundance: NA; v_gene: TRBV19; CDR3aa: CASSWTGGFYGYTF
abundance: NA; v_gene: TRBV24-1; CDR3aa: CATSDPHSGTYEQYF
abundance: NA; v_gene: TRBV28; CDR3aa: CASSLKTGLGRNQPQHF
abundance: NA; v_gene: TRBV5-1; CDR3aa: CASSWDRVNTEAFF
abundance: NA; v_gene: TRBV9; CDR3aa: CASSVGAGASLTEQFF
abundance: NA; v_gene: TRBV3-1/TRBV3-2; CDR3aa: CASSQLADTQYF